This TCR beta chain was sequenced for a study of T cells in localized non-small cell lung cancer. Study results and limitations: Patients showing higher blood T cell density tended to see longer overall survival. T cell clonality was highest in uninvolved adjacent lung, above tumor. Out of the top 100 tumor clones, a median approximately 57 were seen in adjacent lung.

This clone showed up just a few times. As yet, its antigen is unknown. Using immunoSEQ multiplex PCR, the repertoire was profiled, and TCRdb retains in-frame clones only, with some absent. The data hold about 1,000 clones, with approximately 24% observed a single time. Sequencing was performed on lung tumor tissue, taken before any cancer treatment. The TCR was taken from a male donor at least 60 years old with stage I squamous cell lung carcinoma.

The CDR3 DNA is TGTGCCAGCAGTTACTATAACAGGGGTGGTGAGCAGTACTTC. It codes for CASSYYNRGGEQYF. The chain joins TRBV6-8 to TRBJ2-7; TRBD1 agrees at 7 bases. CDR3 length: 14 amino acids. Germline CDR1 is MNHGY and CDR2 is SAAAGT. J lost 7 bases, V lost 1 base, and 7 bases had no gene match.